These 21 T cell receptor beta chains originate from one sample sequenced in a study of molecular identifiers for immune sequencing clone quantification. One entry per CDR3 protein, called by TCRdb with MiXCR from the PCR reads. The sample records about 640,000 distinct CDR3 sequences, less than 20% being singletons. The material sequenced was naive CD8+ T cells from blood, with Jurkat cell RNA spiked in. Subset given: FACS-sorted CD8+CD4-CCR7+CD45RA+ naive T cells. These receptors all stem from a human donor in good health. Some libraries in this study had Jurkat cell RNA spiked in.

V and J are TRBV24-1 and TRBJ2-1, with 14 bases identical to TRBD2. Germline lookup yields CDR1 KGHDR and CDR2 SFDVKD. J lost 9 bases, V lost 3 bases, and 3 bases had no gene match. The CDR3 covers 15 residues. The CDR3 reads CATSDVGLAGAEQFF. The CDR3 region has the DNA TGTGCCACCAGTGATGTGGGACTAGCGGGAGCTGAGCAGTTCTTC.

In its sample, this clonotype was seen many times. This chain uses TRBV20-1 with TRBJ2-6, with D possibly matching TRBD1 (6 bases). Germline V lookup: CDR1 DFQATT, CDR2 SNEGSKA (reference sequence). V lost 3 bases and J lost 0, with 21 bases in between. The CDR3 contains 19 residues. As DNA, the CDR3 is TGCAGTGCTAGGGAGGAGGACAGCGAACACCTCTCTGGGGCCAACGTCCTGACTTTC. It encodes CSAREEDSEHLSGANVLTF.

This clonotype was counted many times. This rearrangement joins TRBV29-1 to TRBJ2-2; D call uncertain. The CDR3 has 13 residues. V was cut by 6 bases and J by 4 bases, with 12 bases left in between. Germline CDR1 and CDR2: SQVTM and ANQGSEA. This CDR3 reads CSVPGPITGELFF. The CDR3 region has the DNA TGCAGCGTCCCGGGCCCTATCACCGGGGAGCTGTTTTTT.

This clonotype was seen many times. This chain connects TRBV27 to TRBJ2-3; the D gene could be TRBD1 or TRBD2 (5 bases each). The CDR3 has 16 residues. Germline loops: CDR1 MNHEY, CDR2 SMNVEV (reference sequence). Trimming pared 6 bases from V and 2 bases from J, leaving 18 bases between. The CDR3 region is CASSRSGTDITDTQYF. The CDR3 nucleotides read TGTGCCAGCAGCCGCTCAGGGACCGATATCACAGATACGCAGTATTTT.

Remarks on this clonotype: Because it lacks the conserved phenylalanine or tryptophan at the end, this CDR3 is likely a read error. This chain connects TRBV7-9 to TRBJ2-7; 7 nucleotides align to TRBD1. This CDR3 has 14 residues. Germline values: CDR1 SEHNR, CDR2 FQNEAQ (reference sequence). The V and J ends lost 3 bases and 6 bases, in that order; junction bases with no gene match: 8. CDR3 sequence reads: CASSFLTGAGEQYS. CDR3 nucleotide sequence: TGTGCCAGCAGCTTTTTAACAGGGGCGGGCGAGCAGTACTCC.

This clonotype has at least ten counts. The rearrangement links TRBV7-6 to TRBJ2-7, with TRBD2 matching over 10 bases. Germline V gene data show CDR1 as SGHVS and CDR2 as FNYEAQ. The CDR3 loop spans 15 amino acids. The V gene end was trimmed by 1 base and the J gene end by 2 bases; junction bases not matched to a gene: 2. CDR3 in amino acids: CASSLELAGTYEQYF. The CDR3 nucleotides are TGTGCCAGCAGCTTAGAACTAGCGGGGACCTACGAGCAGTACTTC.

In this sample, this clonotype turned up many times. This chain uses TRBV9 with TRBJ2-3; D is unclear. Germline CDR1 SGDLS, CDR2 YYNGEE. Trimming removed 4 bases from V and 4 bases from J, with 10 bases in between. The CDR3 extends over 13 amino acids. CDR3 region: CASSPLSPDTQYF. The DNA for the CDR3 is TGTGCCAGCAGCCCCCTGAGTCCAGATACGCAGTATTTT.

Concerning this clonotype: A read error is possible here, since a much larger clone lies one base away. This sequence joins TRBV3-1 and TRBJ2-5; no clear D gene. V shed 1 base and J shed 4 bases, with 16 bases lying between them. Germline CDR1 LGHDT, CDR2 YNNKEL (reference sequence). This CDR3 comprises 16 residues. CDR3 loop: CASSQAGSFLRETQYF. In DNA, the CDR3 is TGTGCCAGCAGCCAAGCAGGTTCGTTTCTCCGAGAGACCCAGTACTTC.

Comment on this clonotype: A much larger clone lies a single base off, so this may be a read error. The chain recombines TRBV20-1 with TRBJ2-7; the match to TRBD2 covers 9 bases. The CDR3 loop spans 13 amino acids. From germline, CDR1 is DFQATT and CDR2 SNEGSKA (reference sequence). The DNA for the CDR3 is TGCAGTGCTAGATCTGGACTAGCGCGTGAGCGGTACTTC. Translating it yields CSARSGLARERYF.

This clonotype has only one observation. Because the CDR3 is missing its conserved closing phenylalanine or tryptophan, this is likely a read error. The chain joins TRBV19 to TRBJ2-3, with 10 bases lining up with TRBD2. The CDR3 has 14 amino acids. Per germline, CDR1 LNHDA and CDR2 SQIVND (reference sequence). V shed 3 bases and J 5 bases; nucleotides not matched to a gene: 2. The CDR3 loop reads CASSIIAGGDTQYL. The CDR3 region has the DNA TGTGCCAGTAGTATTATAGCGGGAGGAGATACGCAGTATCTT.

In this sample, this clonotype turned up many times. The CDR3 reads CASSLEAGGPTDTQYF. The CDR3 DNA reads TGTGCCAGCAGCTTAGAAGCGGGAGGGCCAACAGATACGCAGTATTTT. The V gene is TRBV11-2, the J gene TRBJ2-3; the match to TRBD2 covers 10 bases. Germline-derived CDR1 and CDR2 are SGHAT and FQNNGV. The CDR3 runs 16 residues. With V trimmed by 0 bases and J by 3 bases, 3 bases remained unmatched. Together with reference TRBV11-2 and TRBJ2-3, the CDR3 gives the full variable domain: EAGVAQSPRYKIIEKRQSVAFWCNPISGHATLYWYQQILGQGPKLLIQFQNNGVVDDSQLPKDRFSAERLKGVDSTLKIQPAKLEDSAVYLCASSLEAGGPTDTQYFGPGTRLTVL.

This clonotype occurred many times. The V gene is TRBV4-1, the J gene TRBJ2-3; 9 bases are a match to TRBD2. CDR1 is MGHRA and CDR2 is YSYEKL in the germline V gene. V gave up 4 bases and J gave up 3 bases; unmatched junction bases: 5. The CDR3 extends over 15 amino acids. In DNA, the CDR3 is TGCGCCAGCAGCCCACGGACTAGCGAGACAGATACGCAGTATTTT. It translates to CASSPRTSETDTQYF.

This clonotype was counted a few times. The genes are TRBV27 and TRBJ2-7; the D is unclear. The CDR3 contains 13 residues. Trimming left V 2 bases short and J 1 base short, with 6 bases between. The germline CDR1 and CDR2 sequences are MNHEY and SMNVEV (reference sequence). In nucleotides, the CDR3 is TGTGCCAGCAGTTTAAAACAGTCCTACGAGCAGTACTTC. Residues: CASSLKQSYEQYF.

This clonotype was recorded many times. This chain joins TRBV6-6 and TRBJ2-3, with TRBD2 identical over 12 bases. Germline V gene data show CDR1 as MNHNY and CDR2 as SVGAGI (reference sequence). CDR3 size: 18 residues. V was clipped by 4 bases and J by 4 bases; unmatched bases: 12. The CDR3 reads CASSWVRGLAGGPDTQYF. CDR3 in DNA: TGTGCCAGCAGTTGGGTGAGGGGTCTAGCGGGGGGGCCAGATACGCAGTATTTT.

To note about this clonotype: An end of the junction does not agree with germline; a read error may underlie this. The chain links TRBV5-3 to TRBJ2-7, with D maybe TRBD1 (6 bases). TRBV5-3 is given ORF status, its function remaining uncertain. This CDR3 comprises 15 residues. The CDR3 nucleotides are TGTGCCAGTAGCTTGGGCCTGGGGGCCTCCTACGAGCAGTACTTC. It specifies CASSLGLGASYEQYF.

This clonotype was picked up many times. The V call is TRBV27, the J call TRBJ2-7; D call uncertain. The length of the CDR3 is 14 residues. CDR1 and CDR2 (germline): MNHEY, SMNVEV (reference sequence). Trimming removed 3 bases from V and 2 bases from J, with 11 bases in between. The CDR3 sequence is CASSFSVGAYEQYF. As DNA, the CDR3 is TGTGCCAGCAGTTTCTCCGTTGGTGCCTACGAGCAGTACTTC.

The CDR3 is CASSIGTPYEQYF. CDR3 nucleotide sequence: TGTGCCAGTAGTATCGGCACACCCTACGAGCAGTACTTC. The rearrangement links TRBV19 to TRBJ2-7; D uncertain. Trimming took 3 bases from V and 2 from J, leaving 8 bases between them. CDR1 LNHDA and CDR2 SQIVND come from the germline V gene (reference sequence). The CDR3 consists of 13 residues.

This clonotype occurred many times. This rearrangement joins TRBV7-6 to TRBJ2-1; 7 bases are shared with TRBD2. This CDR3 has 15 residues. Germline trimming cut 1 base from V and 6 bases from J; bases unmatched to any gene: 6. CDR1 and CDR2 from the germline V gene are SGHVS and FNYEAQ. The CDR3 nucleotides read TGTGCCAGCAGCTTAGTCGGGGGGAGGAGCAATGAGCAGTTCTTC. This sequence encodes CASSLVGGRSNEQFF. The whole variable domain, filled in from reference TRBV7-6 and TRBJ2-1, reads GAGVSQSPRYKVTKRGQDVALRCDPISGHVSLYWYRQALGQGPEFLTYFNYEAQQDKSGLPNDRFSAERPEGSISTLTIQRTEQRDSAMYRCASSLVGGRSNEQFFGPGTRLTVL.

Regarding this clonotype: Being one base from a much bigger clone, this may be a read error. The CDR3 here is CASSTGGPFNYGYTF. The CDR3 nucleotides read TGTGCCAGCAGCACCGGGGGCCCCTTTAACTATGGCTACACCTTC. The chain is built from TRBV6-2 or TRBV6-3 and TRBJ1-2; TRBD1 is a possible D gene (6 bases). The germline CDR1 and CDR2 sequences are MNHEY and SVGEGT. The CDR3 sequence is 15 residues long. The ends were cut back, 6 bases at V and 1 base at J, with 15 bases in the middle.

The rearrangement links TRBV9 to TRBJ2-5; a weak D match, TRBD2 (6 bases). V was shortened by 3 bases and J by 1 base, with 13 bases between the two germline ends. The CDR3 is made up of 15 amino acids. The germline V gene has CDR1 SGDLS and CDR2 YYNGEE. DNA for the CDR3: TGTGCCAGCAGCGGACGGGACTCGCCCCAAGAGACCCAGTACTTC. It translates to CASSGRDSPQETQYF.

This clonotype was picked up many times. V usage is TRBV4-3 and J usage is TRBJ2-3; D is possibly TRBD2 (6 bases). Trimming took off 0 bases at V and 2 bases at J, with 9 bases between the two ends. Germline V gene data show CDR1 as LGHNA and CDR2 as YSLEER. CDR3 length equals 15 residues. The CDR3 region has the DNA TGCGCCAGCAGCCAAGATGGAGGGGTCACAGATACGCAGTATTTT. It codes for CASSQDGGVTDTQYF.